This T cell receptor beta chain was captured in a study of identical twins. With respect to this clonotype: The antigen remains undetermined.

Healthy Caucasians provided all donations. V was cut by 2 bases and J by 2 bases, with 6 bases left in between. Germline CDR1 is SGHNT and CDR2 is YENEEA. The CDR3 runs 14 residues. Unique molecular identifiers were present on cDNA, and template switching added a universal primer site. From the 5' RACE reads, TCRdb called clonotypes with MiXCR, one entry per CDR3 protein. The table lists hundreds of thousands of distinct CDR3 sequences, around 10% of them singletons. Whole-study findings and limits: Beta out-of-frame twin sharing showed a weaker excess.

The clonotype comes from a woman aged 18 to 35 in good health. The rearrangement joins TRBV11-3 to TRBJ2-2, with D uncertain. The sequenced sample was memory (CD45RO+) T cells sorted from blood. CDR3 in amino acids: CASSLMANTGELFF. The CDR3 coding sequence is TGTGCCAGCAGCTTAATGGCAAACACCGGGGAGCTGTTTTTT. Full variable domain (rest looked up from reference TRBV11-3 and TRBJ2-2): EAGVVQSPRYKIIEKKQPVAFWCNPISGHNTLYWYLQNLGQGPELLIRYENEEAVDDSQLPKDRFSAERLKGVDSTLKIQPAELGDSAVYLCASSLMANTGELFFGEGSRLTVL.